This TCR beta chain was recorded in a study of blood T cell repertoires in COVID-19. Study summary: Sample material is recorded as cDNA or gDNA derived from T cells, B-cell-depleted T cells, or PBMCs.

Sequencing used immunoSEQ multiplex PCR; TCRdb keeps in-frame clones, though not all of them. The sample holds a few hundred thousand clones, about 90% seen once. Recruits, aged about 18 to 95 years, lived in 20 to 30 US areas. In assigning cohorts, the study relied on participant-reported clinical history. J lost 5 bases, V lost 6 bases, and 14 bases had no gene match. Germline values: CDR1 SGHAT, CDR2 FQNNGV. The length of the CDR3 is 16 residues. This rearrangement joins TRBV11-2 to TRBJ2-5, with 8 bases fitting TRBD1. Sequencing was performed on PBMCs or T cells enriched from blood (not recorded which). This receptor was obtained from a woman between 18 and 29 years old with acute COVID-19. The CDR3 DNA sequence: TGTGCCAGCAGTTTGAGCCGACAGGGGCCAGGGGAGACCCAGTACTTC. Translation gives CASSLSRQGPGETQYF.